The clone carrying this T cell receptor beta chain was seen a few times. Its specificity is unknown. The sample belongs to a study of CD8 T cells in ankylosing spondylitis. V shed 1 base and J shed 7 bases, with 11 bases lying between them. CDR1 and CDR2 from the germline V gene are MDHEN and SYDVKM. The CDR3 is 14 amino acids. Points from the study as a whole: The study identified a TCR beta motif of fewer than 10 highly homologous variants that appeared characteristic of ankylosing spondylitis blood. In ankylosing spondylitis patients, matched synovial fluid reportedly showed significant enrichment of disease-linked clones. Prior literature has documented some motif variants in synovial fluid and blood from reactive arthritis.

TCRdb passed the 5' RACE reads through MiXCR, listing each CDR3 protein once. The table has roughly 440,000 distinct CDR3 sequences, 17% seen once. The sequence was obtained from a male donor with ankylosing spondylitis. This chain joins TRBV28 and TRBJ2-1, with D maybe TRBD1 (5 bases). Input material: blood, either unsorted or a sorted T cell fraction (not recorded which). For the CDR3, the DNA is TGTGCCAGCAGTTTATCAGGGATCAGGAATGAGCAGTTCTTC. Residues: CASSLSGIRNEQFF.